Following are 27 T cell receptor beta chains from one sample sequenced in a study of T-cell memory formation after mild COVID-19. TCRdb fed the 5' RACE reads into MiXCR, producing one record per CDR3 protein. Seen here are roughly 110,000 distinct CDR3 sequences, about 17% observed once, and the top ten hold 25% to 30%. Sequencing input: PBMCs or a T cell subset sorted from them (not recorded which). These receptors were taken from an adult woman who had mild COVID-19 (a few samples of this study predate the infection). Cell type and time point are not known.

V and J are TRBV7-9 and TRBJ1-3, with 9 bases identical to TRBD1. CDR3 length equals 16 residues. The germline V gene encodes CDR1 SEHNR and CDR2 FQNEAQ (reference sequence). Trimming took 5 bases from V and 4 from J; bases not matched to a gene: 9. CDR3: CASSALGQGVGNTIYF. Written as DNA, the CDR3 is TGTGCCAGCAGCGCGCTGGGACAGGGAGTCGGAAACACCATATATTTT.

This clonotype was detected a few times. The chain joins TRBV13 to TRBJ2-1; D is perhaps TRBD2 (5 bases). The V gene lost 4 bases and the J gene lost 6 bases, with 13 bases spanning the gap. In germline, CDR1 is PRHDT, CDR2 FYEKMQ (reference sequence). The CDR3 totals 14 residues. CDR3 residues: CASSSRGGPNEQFF. The CDR3 DNA reads TGTGCCAGCAGCTCCCGGGGTGGACCCAATGAGCAGTTCTTC.

J is TRBJ2-7 and V is TRBV13; D is unresolved. Deletions cut 5 bases from V and 0 bases from J, with 14 bases between. CDR3 length equals 15 residues. Germline CDR1 reads PRHDT; CDR2 reads FYEKMQ (reference sequence). The CDR3 DNA reads as TGTGCCAGCAGCGCCGGCCAGATCTCCTCCTACGAGCAGTACTTC. This sequence encodes CASSAGQISSYEQYF.

The rearrangement joins TRBV4-3 to TRBJ2-7; D uncertain. V was trimmed by 0 bases and J by 0 bases, leaving 9 bases between them. The germline V gene encodes CDR1 LGHNA and CDR2 YSLEER. CDR3 length: 15 amino acids. CDR3 sequence reads: CASSQDSRSSYEQYF. The CDR3 bases are TGCGCCAGCAGCCAAGATTCCAGGAGCTCCTACGAGCAGTACTTC.

This clonotype was seen a handful of times. This sequence joins TRBV29-1 and TRBJ2-1; 7 positions agree with TRBD1. The CDR3 covers 17 residues. Germline CDR1 reads SQVTM; CDR2 reads ANQGSEA. J lost 5 bases, V lost 0 bases, and 13 bases had no gene match. Here the CDR3 reads CSVEDLRQGKPNNEQFF. CDR3 nucleotide sequence: TGCAGCGTTGAAGATTTGCGACAGGGCAAACCGAACAATGAGCAGTTCTTC.

This clonotype was detected a few times. V usage is TRBV6-6 and J usage is TRBJ1-1; tentative D call: TRBD1 (6 bases). The CDR3 sequence is 17 residues long. Germline V gene sequence: CDR1 MNHNY, CDR2 SVGAGI (reference sequence). V lost 2 bases to trimming and J lost 4 bases, with 20 bases between them. The CDR3 DNA reads as TGTGCCAGCAGTTACCTACAGGGTTCGGCGTTGGGCACTGAAGCTTTCTTT. It is translated as CASSYLQGSALGTEAFF.

This clonotype was counted many times. The J gene is TRBJ2-7, the V gene TRBV7-6; 11 nucleotides align to TRBD1. V shed 6 bases, J shed 6 bases, and the junction held 7 bases outside the gene matches. The CDR3 has 14 amino acids. Germline V gene sequence: CDR1 SGHVS, CDR2 FNYEAQ. CDR3 in DNA: TGTGCCAGCAGTCTCGGACAGGGGGCGAGCGAGCAGTACTTC. Protein sequence: CASSLGQGASEQYF.

The V and J genes are TRBV20-1 and TRBJ1-2; D remains ambiguous. The V end lost 7 bases, the J end lost 6 bases, and 21 bases lay between the germline ends. Germline V gene lookup returns CDR1 DFQATT and CDR2 SNEGSKA (reference sequence). The CDR3 has 14 residues. The CDR3 sequence is CSVDYVPSGDGYTF. DNA of the CDR3: TGCAGTGTTGACTACGTACCCTCTGGGGATGGCTACACCTTC.

This sequence joins TRBV12-3 or TRBV12-4 and TRBJ1-5; 9 bases fit TRBD1. The CDR3 loop spans 14 amino acids. V was clipped by 6 bases and J by 6 bases; unmatched bases: 6. The CDR3 coding sequence is TGTGCCAGCAGGCCCGGGACAGGGACTCAGCCCCAGCATTTT. This translates into CASRPGTGTQPQHF.

The chain is built from TRBV23-1 and TRBJ2-3; D is ambiguous. TRBV23-1 is an open reading frame, and its role is uncertain. The CDR3 contains 11 residues. Trimming left V 3 bases short and J 4 bases short, with 2 bases between. The CDR3 bases are TGCGCCAGCAGTCATGCAGATACGCAGTATTTT. This gives the protein CASSHADTQYF.

The chain combines TRBV7-9 with TRBJ2-7; TRBD2 agrees at 12 bases. There are 18 residues in the CDR3. The V gene's germline CDR1 is SEHNR and CDR2 FQNEAQ (reference sequence). J lost 0 bases, V lost 1 base, and 7 bases had no gene match. CDR3 protein: CASSLGLAGDSPSYEQYF. The CDR3, as DNA: TGTGCCAGCAGCTTAGGACTAGCGGGAGATTCCCCCTCCTACGAGCAGTACTTC.

This clonotype occurred many times. The V and J genes are TRBV6-6 and TRBJ2-3, with D possibly being TRBD1 or TRBD2 (5 bases each). CDR3 size: 15 residues. Germline CDR1 and CDR2: MNHNY and SVGAGI (reference sequence). With 8 bases removed from V and 0 bases from J, the gap between germline ends came to 15 bases. CDR3 coding DNA: TGTGCCAGCGCCCCCCCGGGACGGAGCACAGATACGCAGTATTTT. Its protein product is CASAPPGRSTDTQYF.

This clonotype appeared a few times. The chain employs TRBV7-9 and TRBJ2-7, with D tentatively TRBD1 (8 bases). This CDR3 has 12 residues. From germline, CDR1 is SEHNR and CDR2 FQNEAQ (reference sequence). V was shortened by 6 bases and J by 5 bases, with 11 bases between the two germline ends. In DNA, the CDR3 is TGTGCCAGCAGACAGGGGGGGGACGAGCAGTACTTC. Protein sequence: CASRQGGDEQYF.

This chain connects TRBV5-1 to TRBJ2-1; TRBD2 matches at 16 bases. The germline gives CDR1 SGHRS, CDR2 YFSETQ. The CDR3 runs 15 residues. With V trimmed by 4 bases and J by 10 bases, 5 bases remained unmatched. DNA for the CDR3: TGCGCCAGCAGCCCGGGGACTAGCGGGGGGGCCGAGCAGTTCTTC. Translated: CASSPGTSGGAEQFF.

The rearrangement joins TRBV6-4 to TRBJ2-4, with D perhaps matching TRBD1 (6 bases). The CDR3 runs to 16 residues. CDR1 and CDR2 (germline): MRHNA, SNTAGT. Trimming took off 6 bases at V and 3 bases at J, with 18 bases between the two ends. CDR3 DNA: TGTGCCAGCAGGACACCAGGGGTATTTGGCAAAAACATTCAGTACTTC. It specifies CASRTPGVFGKNIQYF.

The J gene is TRBJ2-6, the V gene TRBV7-8; TRBD1 matches 7 bases. J was trimmed by 3 bases and V by 1 base; bases with no gene match: 6. From germline, CDR1 is SGHVS and CDR2 FQNEAQ. The CDR3 covers 17 residues. CDR3 nucleotide sequence: TGTGCCAGCAGCTTAGGGTCCAGGGGGAGTGGGGCCAACGTCCTGACTTTC. Amino acids: CASSLGSRGSGANVLTF.

This sequence joins TRBV7-6 and TRBJ2-1; D may be TRBD1 (6 bases). Deletions cut 5 bases from V and 0 bases from J, with 20 bases between. The CDR3 length is 18 residues. Germline V gives CDR1 SGHVS, CDR2 FNYEAQ. The CDR3 is CASSLLQGSISSYNEQFF. In nucleotides, the CDR3 is TGTGCCAGCAGCCTTCTACAGGGATCAATAAGCTCCTACAATGAGCAGTTCTTC.

This clonotype occurred a few times. The chain couples TRBV24-1 to TRBJ2-5; tentative D call: TRBD1 (5 bases). Trimming shortened V by 1 base and J by 0 bases, and 8 bases separated the two germline ends. The CDR3 totals 15 residues. Per the germline V gene, CDR1 is KGHDR and CDR2 is SFDVKD. The CDR3 DNA reads as TGTGCCACCAGTGATTTTAGGACACACCAAGAGACCCAGTACTTC. This gives the protein CATSDFRTHQETQYF.

The V and J genes are TRBV7-6 and TRBJ1-3; D gene uncertain. This CDR3 is 13 amino acids long. Per the germline V gene, CDR1 is SGHVS and CDR2 is FNYEAQ. With 8 bases removed from V and 0 bases from J, the gap between germline ends came to 8 bases. CDR3 bases: TGTGCCAGCGGTTCTTTCTCTGGAAACACCATATATTTT. Protein product: CASGSFSGNTIYF.

The V call is TRBV27, the J call TRBJ2-3; D is ambiguous. The V and J ends lost 2 bases and 0 bases respectively, with 3 bases between them. There are 13 residues in the CDR3. Looked up from germline, CDR1 is MNHEY and CDR2 is SMNVEV (reference sequence). CDR3 sequence: CASSLVSTDTQYF. The CDR3 DNA reads as TGTGCCAGCAGTTTAGTGAGCACAGATACGCAGTATTTT.

This clonotype was counted between two and nine times. The chain's CDR3 is CATLYDGTEAFF. The CDR3 bases are TGTGCCACCTTATACGATGGCACTGAAGCTTTCTTT. The chain employs TRBV12-3 or TRBV12-4 and TRBJ1-1, with D unclear. The CDR3 runs to 12 residues. The V end lost 10 bases, the J end lost 4 bases, and 13 bases lay between the germline ends.

This clonotype was seen ten or more times. The chain employs TRBV5-1 and TRBJ2-1; 12 positions match TRBD2. The CDR3 contains 19 residues. Germline loops: CDR1 SGHRS, CDR2 YFSETQ. V lost 0 bases, J lost 0 bases, and 7 bases stayed unmatched. CDR3 bases: TGCGCCAGCAGCTTGGCCGGACTAGCGGGAATGGGCTCCTACAATGAGCAGTTCTTC. This encodes CASSLAGLAGMGSYNEQFF.

The chain combines TRBV3-1 with TRBJ2-7; D is possibly TRBD2 (5 bases). Trimming cost V 1 base and J 6 bases, with 10 bases left between them. The CDR3 contains 13 residues. Germline CDR1 and CDR2: LGHDT and YNNKEL (reference sequence). CDR3 nucleotide sequence: TGTGCCAGCAGCCAAGCGGGGTCTACCGAGCAGTACTTC. As protein: CASSQAGSTEQYF.

The CDR3 region has the DNA TGCAGTGCCAAAGGCCCTGAGCAGTTCTTC. Translating it yields CSAKGPEQFF. The chain is built from TRBV20-1 and TRBJ2-1, with D unclear. V was cut by 6 bases and J by 9 bases, with 9 bases left in between. The CDR3 is 10 residues long. The germline V gene encodes CDR1 DFQATT and CDR2 SNEGSKA (reference sequence).

This rearrangement joins TRBV14 to TRBJ1-1; D is possibly TRBD1 (6 bases). Germline V gene lookup returns CDR1 SGHDN and CDR2 FVKESK. The V end lost 0 bases, the J end lost 1 base, and 12 bases lay between the germline ends. The CDR3 contains 16 residues. CDR3 region: CASSQDLDSPNTEAFF. The CDR3 DNA sequence: TGTGCCAGCAGCCAAGATCTGGACAGCCCGAACACTGAAGCTTTCTTT.

This clonotype has a handful of counts. V and J are TRBV5-1 and TRBJ2-5; D not resolved. CDR3 length equals 13 residues. The germline V gene has CDR1 SGHRS and CDR2 YFSETQ. Trimming left V 1 base short and J 3 bases short, with 7 bases between. The CDR3, as DNA: TGCGCCAGCAGCTTGTTACCAGAAGAGACCCAGTACTTC. As protein: CASSLLPEETQYF.

The sample holds a few counts of this clonotype. This chain links TRBV7-9 with TRBJ2-7; D is ambiguous. V was trimmed by 4 bases and J by 3 bases, leaving 7 bases between them. Looked up from germline, CDR1 is SEHNR and CDR2 is FQNEAQ (reference sequence). This CDR3 is built from 12 residues. The CDR3 here is CASSSQFYEQYF. CDR3 nucleotide sequence: TGTGCCAGCAGCTCGCAGTTCTACGAGCAGTACTTC.